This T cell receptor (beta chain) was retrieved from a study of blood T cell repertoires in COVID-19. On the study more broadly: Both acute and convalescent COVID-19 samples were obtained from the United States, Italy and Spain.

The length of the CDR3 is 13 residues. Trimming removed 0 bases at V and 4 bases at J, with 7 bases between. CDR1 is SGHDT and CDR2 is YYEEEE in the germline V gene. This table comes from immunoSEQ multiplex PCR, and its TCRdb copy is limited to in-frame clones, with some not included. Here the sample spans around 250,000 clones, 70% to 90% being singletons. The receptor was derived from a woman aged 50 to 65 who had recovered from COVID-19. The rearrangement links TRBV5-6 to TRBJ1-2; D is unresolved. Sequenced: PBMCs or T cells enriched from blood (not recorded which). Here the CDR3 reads CASSLDSGYGYTF. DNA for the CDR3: TGTGCCAGCAGCTTGGACAGTGGCTATGGCTACACCTTC.